These 20 T cell receptor beta chains came from one sample sequenced in a study of shared clonotypes between healthy human individuals. Sequencing used immunoSEQ multiplex PCR; TCRdb keeps in-frame clones, though not all of them. The data contain about 2.1 million clones, 85% to 95% of them seen just once; the ten biggest clones take up 1.5% to 2%. Cells designated naive CD8 were CD45RO-negative and were positively selected for CCR7, with terminally differentiated effector memory CD45RA+ cells excluded. Sequences were obtained from naive CD8+ T cells from PBMCs. These receptor sequences come from a man between 18 and 29 years old in good health. Some clones in this sample may be carry-over from other donors' samples.

The chain links TRBV7-9 to TRBJ2-1; D call uncertain. Germline V gene data show CDR1 as SEHNR and CDR2 as FQNEAQ (reference sequence). Trimming took off 3 bases at V and 9 bases at J, with 12 bases between the two ends. The CDR3 covers 13 residues. CDR3 loop: CASSLGSFIEQFF. The CDR3 nucleotides read TGTGCCAGCAGCTTGGGGTCATTTATTGAGCAGTTCTTC.

The sample holds many counts of this clone. The sample holds other DNA sequences that translate to the same CDR3. V and J are TRBV15 and TRBJ2-7, with TRBD2 matching 12 bases. CDR1 LNHNV and CDR2 YYDKDF come from the germline V gene (reference sequence). Trimming took 5 bases from V and 4 from J; bases not matched to a gene: 6. This CDR3 has 15 residues. This CDR3 reads CATSRGLAGAYEQYF. The CDR3 nucleotides read TGTGCCACCAGCCGGGGACTAGCGGGTGCGTACGAGCAGTACTTC.

Concerning this clone: Within the sample, other DNA sequences also encode this same CDR3. This chain uses TRBV7-9 with TRBJ2-3, with 16 bases identical to TRBD2. CDR1 SEHNR and CDR2 FQNEAQ come from the germline V gene (reference sequence). V dropped 5 bases and J dropped 4; count of bases not matched to a gene: 3. The CDR3 sequence is 16 residues long. The CDR3 is CASSPGLAGGPDTQYF. CDR3 in DNA: TGTGCCAGCAGCCCGGGACTAGCGGGAGGGCCAGATACGCAGTATTTT.

There are a few counts of this clone. The chain combines TRBV15 with TRBJ1-1; D gene ambiguous. Germline CDR1 is LNHNV and CDR2 is YYDKDF (reference sequence). This CDR3 is built from 16 residues. V was trimmed by 1 base and J by 0 bases, leaving 12 bases between them. The DNA for the CDR3 is TGTGCCACCAGCAGAGGTGAGGGAACCATGAACACTGAAGCTTTCTTT. The encoded protein is CATSRGEGTMNTEAFF.

The V and J genes are TRBV7-6 and TRBJ1-4; no definite D call. Trimming removed 5 bases at V and 5 bases at J, with 9 bases between. The CDR3 totals 13 residues. Germline loops: CDR1 SGHVS, CDR2 FNYEAQ. This CDR3 is CASSGGSNEKLFF. CDR3 DNA: TGTGCCAGCAGCGGCGGGAGCAATGAAAAACTGTTTTTT.

This chain joins TRBV7-2 and TRBJ2-5; unclear D gene. Per germline, CDR1 SGHTA and CDR2 FQGNSA. V lost 3 bases, J lost 4 bases, and 12 bases lay in between. The CDR3 is 14 residues long. The CDR3 DNA sequence: TGTGCCAGCAGCTTGGGCCTCCCGGGAGAGACCCAGTACTTC. It encodes CASSLGLPGETQYF.

V gene TRBV4-1 combines with J gene TRBJ2-7; 9 nucleotides match TRBD2. Trimming removed 3 bases from V and 5 bases from J; junction bases left unmatched: 5. The CDR3 is made up of 14 amino acids. Germline CDR1 reads MGHRA; CDR2 reads YSYEKL. CDR3 residues: CASSQLAGAHEQYF. The CDR3 region has the DNA TGCGCCAGCAGCCAGTTAGCGGGAGCCCACGAGCAGTACTTC.

Only a few counts were recorded for this clone. The chain recombines TRBV6-5 with TRBJ2-2; D tentatively reads TRBD1 or TRBD2 (6 bases each). The germline V gene has CDR1 MNHEY and CDR2 SVGAGI. The length of the CDR3 is 13 residues. V gave up 2 bases and J gave up 6 bases, with 7 bases separating them. The CDR3 DNA reads as TGTGCCAGCAGTTACAGGGGGGCCGGGGAGCTGTTTTTT. Its protein product is CASSYRGAGELFF.

Points on this clone: The sample holds other DNA sequences that translate to the same CDR3. The chain carries TRBV4-1 and TRBJ2-2; 9 bases are shared with TRBD1. V shed 4 bases and J 7 bases; nucleotides not matched to a gene: 1. Germline V gene sequence: CDR1 MGHRA, CDR2 YSYEKL. The length of the CDR3 is 13 residues. The CDR3 DNA reads as TGCGCCAGCAGCCGGGGACAGGGCGGGGAGCTGTTTTTT. It is translated as CASSRGQGGELFF.

The chain employs TRBV6-6 and TRBJ2-6; no reliable D call. Germline CDR1 and CDR2: MNHNY and SVGAGI (reference sequence). Trimming removed 6 bases from V and 4 bases from J, with 10 bases in between. This CDR3 is built from 14 residues. For the CDR3, the DNA is TGTGCCAGCAGAAGTCCCTCCGGGGCCAACGTCCTGACTTTC. Amino acid sequence: CASRSPSGANVLTF.

This clone has only a few counts. This chain connects TRBV15 to TRBJ2-2, with unresolved D. The CDR3 spans 16 residues. Trimming took 3 bases from V and 2 from J, leaving 13 bases between them. Germline CDR1 is LNHNV and CDR2 is YYDKDF (reference sequence). CDR3 nucleotide sequence: TGTGCCACCAGCAGGGGTAAATCCAGAAACACCGGGGAGCTGTTTTTT. Protein product: CATSRGKSRNTGELFF.

The genes are TRBV5-1 and TRBJ2-1; perhaps TRBD2 as D (6 bases). The V gene lost 0 bases and the J gene lost 3 bases, with 19 bases spanning the gap. Germline V gives CDR1 SGHRS, CDR2 YFSETQ. The CDR3 totals 18 residues. In nucleotides, the CDR3 is TGCGCCAGCAGCTTGGGTCGAGGTCCGGGAGCCCTCTACAATGAGCAGTTCTTC. Protein sequence: CASSLGRGPGALYNEQFF.

The V gene is TRBV7-8, the J gene TRBJ1-1; D ambiguous. CDR1 and CDR2 from the germline V gene are SGHVS and FQNEAQ. The CDR3 is made up of 12 amino acids. V lost 5 bases, J lost 1 base, and 5 bases lay in between. CDR3 DNA sequence: TGTGCCAGCAGCACATCGAACACTGAAGCTTTCTTT. Translated: CASSTSNTEAFF.

This clone was picked up one time. This sequence joins TRBV30 and TRBJ2-5; D unclear. TRBJ2-7 explains the end of the DNA better; the J call may be wrong. CDR1 is GTSNPN and CDR2 is SVGIG in the germline V gene (reference sequence). This CDR3 is 13 amino acids long. The DNA of the CDR3 is TGTGCCTGGAGTGTGGACGGTCCCTACGAGCAGTACTTC. It is translated as CAWSVDGPYEQYF.

The chain is built from TRBV9 and TRBJ2-3, with TRBD1 identical over 8 bases. V shed 3 bases and J 1 base; nucleotides not matched to a gene: 7. Germline V gives CDR1 SGDLS, CDR2 YYNGEE. The CDR3 consists of 16 residues. The CDR3 loop reads CASSESGGAGTDTQYF. CDR3 coding DNA: TGTGCCAGCAGCGAGTCAGGGGGCGCGGGCACAGATACGCAGTATTTT.

On this clone itself: This sample includes further DNA sequences coding for the same CDR3. CDR3 amino acids: CASSLFRGAGELFF. In DNA, the CDR3 is TGTGCCAGCAGTTTATTTCGGGGGGCCGGGGAGCTGTTTTTT. The chain carries TRBV27 and TRBJ2-2; 7 bases fit TRBD2. Germline V CDR1 and CDR2: MNHEY, SMNVEV (reference sequence). This CDR3 is 14 amino acids long. The J segment lost 6 bases and the V segment lost 1 base, leaving 2 bases of the junction unmatched.

This clone has only one observation. V is TRBV10-3 and J is TRBJ2-7; a weak D match, TRBD2 (5 bases). This CDR3 region has 15 residues. Trimming cost V 4 bases and J 2 bases, with 15 bases left between them. Germline CDR1 is ENHRY and CDR2 is SYGVKD. CDR3 DNA: TGTGCCATCAGTGCGGAGCGACCGGGGACCTACGAGCAGTACTTC. Translation: CAISAERPGTYEQYF.

The chain employs TRBV4-1 and TRBJ2-5, with D possibly TRBD1 on 5 matching bases. The CDR3 length is 13 residues. The V and J ends lost 4 bases and 3 bases respectively, with 9 bases between them. Germline CDR1 MGHRA, CDR2 YSYEKL. CDR3 nucleotide sequence: TGCGCCAGCAGCCTCGACAGTAAAGAGACCCAGTACTTC. This sequence encodes CASSLDSKETQYF.

The chain uses TRBV5-4 and TRBJ2-1; TRBD1 matches at 7 bases. The CDR3 covers 15 residues. The V gene end was trimmed by 4 bases and the J gene end by 0 bases; junction bases not matched to a gene: 4. CDR1 and CDR2 (germline): SGHNT, YYREEE (reference sequence). CDR3 coding DNA: TGTGCCAGCAGCCCTGGGACAGTCTCCTACAATGAGCAGTTCTTC. It specifies CASSPGTVSYNEQFF.

V and J are TRBV2 and TRBJ2-1; 9 bases align to TRBD2. CDR1 is SNHLY and CDR2 is FYNNEI in the germline V gene. The CDR3 is 16 residues long. The V gene end was trimmed by 5 bases and the J gene end by 5 bases; junction bases not matched to a gene: 10. The CDR3 is CASSLGSGRSHNEQFF. For the CDR3, the DNA is TGTGCCAGCAGTCTGGGTAGCGGGAGAAGTCACAATGAGCAGTTCTTC.